These T cell receptor beta chains were read from a single sample in a study of CD8+ T cells in alopecia areata. Produced via immunoSEQ multiplex PCR; TCRdb's table is partial and in-frame only. The sample contains 110,000 to 150,000 clones, around 51% of which appear only once. The source material was CD4+ T cells sorted from blood, sampled at week 0. The receptors shown here come from a human donor with alopecia areata. Each CDR3 is given with its conserved first and last residue. D genes are given only for firm matches. Expanded clones are given a class, and other clones once, few, many or no size at all.

V	J	D	size	CDR3	DNA
TRBV7-2	TRBJ1-2	.	few	CASSIRNYGYTF	TGTGCCAGCAGCATACGTAACTATGGCTACACCTTC
TRBV7-2	TRBJ2-7	TRBD2	.	CASSLAIVGRERIYEQYF	TGTGCCAGCAGCTTAGCCATAGTAGGGCGGGAGCGGATATACGAGCAGTACTTC
TRBV29-1	TRBJ1-1	TRBD1	.	CSVRQGAMNTEAFF	TGCAGCGTTCGACAGGGGGCTATGAACACTGAAGCTTTCTTT
TRBV27	TRBJ1-2	TRBD1	.	CASSLMQGVRYGYTF	TGTGCCAGCAGTTTAATGCAGGGGGTAAGGTATGGCTACACCTTC
TRBV29-1	TRBJ2-2	TRBD2	few	CSVLVSGRAFGELFF	TGCAGCGTCCTTGTTAGCGGGAGGGCATTCGGGGAGCTGTTTTTT
TRBV19	TRBJ1-2	TRBD1	.	CASRDRERSYGYTF	TGTGCCAGTAGGGACAGGGAACGCTCTTATGGCTACACCTTC
TRBV5-1	TRBJ2-5	TRBD2	.	CASRLTSGSWTQYF	TGCGCCAGCAGACTGACTAGCGGGAGTTGGACCCAGTACTTC
TRBV28	TRBJ2-5	.	medium-sized	CASSGSGQETQYF	TGTGCCAGCAGCGGGAGCGGTCAAGAGACCCAGTACTTC
TRBV5-6	TRBJ2-5	.	.	CASSLDQKETQYF	TGTGCCAGCAGCTTGGACCAGAAAGAGACCCAGTACTTC
TRBV27	TRBJ1-6	.	few	CATARGVMTDSPLHF	TGTGCCACCGCTAGGGGGGTAATGACCGATTCACCCCTCCACTTT
TRBV14	TRBJ1-2	.	.	CASSPGYRYGYTF	TGTGCCAGCAGCCCAGGGTATCGCTATGGCTACACCTTC
TRBV27	TRBJ2-3	TRBD2	.	CASRAGTSGGGRDTQYF	TGTGCCAGCAGAGCCGGGACTAGCGGAGGGGGGCGGGATACGCAGTATTTT
TRBV28	TRBJ1-2	.	few	CASRERDYGYTF	TGTGCCAGCAGAGAGCGGGACTATGGCTACACCTTC
TRBV29-1	TRBJ2-1	TRBD2	few	CSVSPGLAGFNEQFF	TGCAGCGTTTCTCCGGGACTAGCGGGGTTCAATGAGCAGTTCTTC
TRBV30	TRBJ2-1	TRBD2	once	CAWSLAGTRRNEQFF	TGTGCCTGGAGTTTAGCGGGGACGAGGAGGAATGAGCAGTTCTTC
TRBV29-1	TRBJ2-3	.	.	CSAALIGGTDTQYF	TGCAGCGCCGCCCTAATCGGCGGCACAGATACGCAGTATTTT
TRBV20-1	TRBJ2-7	.	.	CSVEVLYEQYF	TGCAGTGTAGAGGTTCTCTACGAGCAGTACTTC
TRBV29-1	TRBJ2-2	TRBD2	few	CSVQLAGVNTGELFF	TGCAGCGTACAACTAGCGGGGGTGAACACCGGGGAGCTGTTTTTT
TRBV30	TRBJ2-6	.	few	CAWGQHSGANVLTF	TGTGCCTGGGGACAGCACTCTGGGGCCAACGTCCTGACTTTC
TRBV25-1	TRBJ2-5	.	.	CASSGVEQYQETQYF	TGTGCCAGCAGTGGGGTGGAACAGTACCAAGAGACCCAGTACTTC
TRBV7-9	TRBJ2-7	TRBD2	.	CASSVASGSLGEQYF	TGTGCCAGCAGCGTAGCTAGCGGGAGCTTAGGCGAGCAGTACTTC
TRBV7-2	TRBJ2-7	.	once	CASSLGRSYEQYF	TGTGCCAGCAGCTTAGGACGGTCCTACGAGCAGTACTTC
TRBV27	TRBJ2-1	TRBD2	.	CASSTTSGRGGEQFF	TGTGCCAGCAGTACGACTAGCGGGAGAGGGGGTGAGCAGTTCTTC
TRBV29-1	TRBJ1-1	.	.	CSVGVQGTNTEAFF	TGCAGCGTTGGGGTCCAGGGAACTAACACTGAAGCTTTCTTT
TRBV30	TRBJ1-2	.	.	CAWSATDLLRDGYTF	TGTGCCTGGAGTGCCACGGACCTCCTTAGGGATGGCTACACCTTC
TRBV7-3	TRBJ2-5	.	.	CASSPLAGTGAQYF	TGTGCCAGCAGCCCTCTGGCCGGGACGGGCGCCCAGTACTTC
TRBV30	TRBJ1-5	.	.	CAWSVRDGQPQHF	TGTGCCTGGAGTGTACGAGACGGCCAGCCCCAGCATTTT
TRBV2	TRBJ2-5	.	.	CASSGRQETQYF	TGTGCCTCCTCCGGCAGACAAGAGACCCAGTACTTC
TRBV6-5	TRBJ2-2	.	once	CASSFIQATGELFF	TGTGCCAGCAGTTTCATACAGGCCACCGGGGAGCTGTTTTTT
TRBV29-1	TRBJ2-5	.	.	CSVAQLRVGMETQYF	TGCAGCGTGGCCCAATTGCGGGTGGGGATGGAGACCCAGTACTTC
TRBV19	TRBJ2-5	.	.	CASTPAPGSSETQYF	TGTGCCAGTACCCCCGCCCCGGGCAGCTCGGAGACCCAGTACTTC
TRBV6-5	TRBJ2-3	.	few	CASRPLGTDTQYF	TGTGCCAGCAGACCGCTGGGGACGGATACGCAGTATTTT
TRBV7-9	TRBJ2-1	.	.	CASSFEGGEQFF	TGTGCCAGCAGCTTCGAAGGAGGTGAGCAGTTCTTC